This TCR beta chain emerged from a study of blood T cell repertoires in COVID-19 (TCRdb year 2020). Some background on the complete study: Samples from collaborators originated in the United States, Italy and Spain and spanned both the acute and convalescent phases of COVID-19. The material from the prospective study consisted of cDNA or gDNA derived from T cells, B-cell-depleted T cells, or PBMCs. Where HLA class I and class II types were available, the types were taken from metadata supplied by the sample provider, not from assay-based typing. The samples were drawn from the first 160 participants of the ongoing ImmuneRACE study and from 950 to 1,500 subjects provided by 6 global collaborators. The repertoires were released in a freely available public database intended as a resource for research on the immune response to SARS-CoV-2. The dataset comprised deeply sampled blood TCRbeta repertoires from subjects exposed to, actively infected with, or recovered from COVID-19. Sample metadata almost always included a de-identified subject ID, COVID-19 status, age in years and sex.

Collaborating institutions collected whole blood in K2EDTA tubes following their own protocols. For TCRbeta analysis, collaborator samples were shipped as frozen whole blood, as isolated PBMCs, or as DNA extracted from either sample type. TCRbeta CDR3 regions were amplified from genomic DNA using the immunoSEQ Assay, a bias-controlled multiplex PCR. The source study handled its data this way. Nucleated cell counts per sample were estimated from amplification of reference gene primers within the assay. Sequence reads were collapsed and filtered to measure the absolute abundance of every unique TCRbeta CDR3 rearrangement. For each sample, productive Simpson clonality was calculated by taking the square root of Simpson's diversity index across productive rearrangements. TCRdb retrieved this table from immuneACCESS and kept in-frame rearrangements only. Not all clones are present; in checked studies, unresolved V genes account for under half, and no reason is known for the remainder. V and J calls and clone size are given by that table; D and trimming were obtained from the DNA. The sample table records about 270,000 clones; about four fifths of these occur just once. The ten largest account for around 2.9% of the sample.

The research as a whole found: The quantity of clinical and demographic metadata differed by source and by participant and was supplied without curation.

Concerning this clone itself: Its antigen target is currently unknown. There are no base qualities to consult, and no much larger clone falls within one base.

The CDR3 starts with the cysteine, ends with the phenylalanine, and has 13 residues. Left in the record is the CDR3 DNA by itself, 39 bases read in frame from the first base. Reading the germline V gene (reference sequence) gives CDR1 GTSNPN and CDR2 SVGIG. The chain is encoded by TRBV30 joined to TRBJ2-2, and the D gene may be TRBD2, 6 bases matching. Sequenced material: peripheral blood. The clonotype comes from a woman in her fifties or sixties with active or convalescent COVID-19. CDR3 sequence: CAYFGSLTGELFF. The sequence in DNA is TGTGCTTACTTCGGGAGCCTAACCGGGGAGCTGTTTTTT. Extended through the reference TRBV30 and TRBJ2-2 proteins, this CDR3 yields the full variable domain: SQTIHQWPATLVQPVGSPLSLECTVEGTSNPNLYWYRQAAGRGLQLLFYSVGIGQISSEVPQNLSASRPQDRQFILSSKKLLLSDSGFYLCAYFGSLTGELFFGEGSRLTVL.